The 9 T cell receptor beta chains given below trace back to one sample, sequenced in a study of blood T cell repertoires in COVID-19. The data were produced by immunoSEQ multiplex PCR, yet TCRdb's version contains in-frame clones alone and is incomplete. The table shows 200,000 to 250,000 clones, with approximately 82% occurring only once. The sequencing input was peripheral blood. The receptors derive from a man aged 45-65 years with active or convalescent COVID-19.

The CDR3 DNA reads as TGTGCCAGCAGCCGGACTAGCGGGGGGGCCCAGTTCTTC. This translates into CASSRTSGGAQFF. This sequence joins TRBV3-1 (or the pseudogene TRBV3-2) and TRBJ2-1; 15 bases align to TRBD2. Trimming at V came to 4 bases and at J to 13 bases, leaving 2 bases not matched to a gene. This CDR3 region has 13 residues. In germline, CDR1 is LGHDT, CDR2 YNNKEL (reference sequence).

The rearrangement joins TRBV11-2 to TRBJ2-3, with D possibly matching TRBD2 (5 bases). The V end lost 4 bases, the J end lost 5 bases, and 13 bases lay between the germline ends. CDR3 length equals 14 residues. Germline assignment: CDR1 SGHAT and CDR2 FQNNGV. DNA for the CDR3: TGTGCCAGCAGCTCAATAGAGGGCCAAGATACGCAGTATTTT. Translated: CASSSIEGQDTQYF.

CDR3 sequence: CASSDWTGMNTEAFF. The CDR3 bases are TGTGCCAGCAGTGACTGGACAGGGATGAACACTGAAGCTTTCTTT. J is TRBJ1-1 and V is TRBV2; TRBD1 agrees at 8 bases. Trimming at V came to 3 bases and at J to 0 bases, leaving 3 bases not matched to a gene. The germline V gene has CDR1 SNHLY and CDR2 FYNNEI. This CDR3 comprises 15 residues.

The chain is built from TRBV18 and TRBJ2-7; D call uncertain. Germline V gene data show CDR1 as KGHSH and CDR2 as LQKENI. V lost 6 bases and J 7 bases, leaving 19 bases between the germline ends. The CDR3 is 14 residues long. CDR3 sequence reads: CASSPAGLPREQYV. The CDR3 nucleotides are TGTGCCAGCTCCCCTGCCGGCCTCCCTAGAGAGCAGTACGTC.

V usage is TRBV5-1 and J usage is TRBJ2-2; the match to TRBD2 covers 10 bases. Germline CDR1 and CDR2: SGHRS and YFSETQ. CDR3 size: 17 residues. The ends lost 3 bases at V and 1 base at J; junction bases unmatched: 6. DNA of the CDR3: TGCGCCAGCAGCTCATCGGCTAGCGGGGGGAACACCGGGGAGCTGTTTTTT. It translates to CASSSSASGGNTGELFF.

The rearrangement uses TRBV24-1 and TRBJ2-1, with unresolved D. This CDR3 has 17 residues. Germline V lookup: CDR1 KGHDR, CDR2 SFDVKD. V was cut by 0 bases and J by 5 bases, with 16 bases left in between. The CDR3 protein is CATSDLRRGEADNEQFF. CDR3 nucleotides: TGTGCCACCAGTGATTTGCGCCGTGGAGAAGCTGACAATGAGCAGTTCTTC.

In its sample, this clone was seen a few times. The rearrangement joins TRBV5-5 to TRBJ2-1; maybe TRBD1 (6 bases). The CDR3 loop spans 16 amino acids. Germline V CDR1 and CDR2: SGHKS, YYEKEE (reference sequence). Trimming pared 4 bases from V and 1 base from J, leaving 15 bases between. The CDR3 DNA follows: TGTGCCAGCAGCCCGGACCCAGGGGTATCCTACAATGAGCAGTTCTTC. Translating gives CASSPDPGVSYNEQFF.

The J gene is TRBJ1-1, the V gene TRBV5-1; 8 bases are shared with TRBD1. The germline V gene has CDR1 SGHRS and CDR2 YFSETQ. After removal of 3 bases from V and 5 bases from J, the junction contained 6 bases not matched to a gene. This CDR3 is built from 14 residues. In DNA, the CDR3 is TGCGCCAGCAGCTCTGGACAGGGAAGGACTGAAGCTTTCTTT. This codes for CASSSGQGRTEAFF.

In DNA, the CDR3 is TGTGCCAGCAGCTTAGCGGGGGGGCGCGATGAGCAGTTCTTC. Translation gives CASSLAGGRDEQFF. The chain links TRBV7-3 to TRBJ2-1; 9 positions agree with TRBD2. Trimming cost V 2 bases and J 8 bases; bases outside gene matches: 4. Germline values: CDR1 SGHTA, CDR2 FQGTGA. The CDR3 is made up of 14 amino acids.